The next 27 T cell receptor beta chains were all read from a single sample in a study of vaccination effects on CD4 cells after COVID-19. Their antigen targets remain unknown. Antigen-specific CD4+ T cells were first expanded with viral peptide pools by the ViraFEST assay and only then sequenced. The culture ran for about 11 days, and then CD4+ T cells were isolated. Of the BNT162b2 and mRNA-1273 vaccines, participants received two doses of one or the other. The method was immunoSEQ multiplex PCR; TCRdb's version includes in-frame clones alone and lacks a portion of them. The sample holds approximately 83,000 clones, roughly 80% seen once. Sequencing used CD4+ T cells from PBMCs cultured with HCoV-OC43 spike peptides, obtained after COVID-19 vaccination. Subset described: HCoV-OC43 spike overlapping peptide pool stimulation. All receptors derive from a human donor who received a COVID-19 vaccine.

This clone was counted a few times. V gene TRBV6-5 combines with J gene TRBJ1-3; D ambiguous. Trimming removed 1 base from V and 6 bases from J, with 16 bases in between. Germline V gives CDR1 MNHEY, CDR2 SVGAGI. The CDR3 covers 16 residues. This CDR3 is CASSYYGPGVKNTIYF. CDR3 DNA sequence: TGTGCCAGCAGTTACTACGGGCCTGGAGTCAAAAACACCATATATTTT.

The chain carries TRBV9 and TRBJ1-1; D remains ambiguous. CDR3 size: 15 residues. Deletions cut 4 bases from V and 1 base from J, with 14 bases between. Germline-derived CDR1 and CDR2 are SGDLS and YYNGEE. The CDR3 region is CASSPGLWGNTEAFF. Written as DNA, the CDR3 is TGTGCCAGCAGCCCTGGCCTATGGGGGAACACTGAAGCTTTCTTT.

The V call is TRBV19, the J call TRBJ2-6, with D hard to call. V was trimmed by 3 bases and J by 0 bases, leaving 6 bases between them. The CDR3 spans 15 residues. CDR1 and CDR2 (germline): LNHDA, SQIVND (reference sequence). CDR3 amino acids: CASSIHSSGANVLTF. CDR3 nucleotides: TGTGCCAGTAGTATTCATAGCTCTGGGGCCAACGTCCTGACTTTC.

The chain uses TRBV2 and TRBJ1-5; 7 bases map to TRBD1. The V gene end was trimmed by 8 bases and the J gene end by 4 bases; junction bases not matched to a gene: 11. Germline values: CDR1 SNHLY, CDR2 FYNNEI. There are 15 residues in the CDR3. In DNA, the CDR3 is TGTGCCAGCTCCATAGCGGCAGGGGGGAATCAGCCCCAGCATTTT. The encoded protein is CASSIAAGGNQPQHF.

The chain combines TRBV9 with TRBJ2-4, with D uncertain. CDR1 and CDR2 (germline): SGDLS, YYNGEE. The CDR3 contains 14 residues. Trimming took 2 bases from V and 5 from J, leaving 11 bases between them. The CDR3 DNA is TGTGCCAGCAGCGTTAGTGACATTCAAAACATTCAGTACTTC. This gives the protein CASSVSDIQNIQYF.

This clone was observed a few times. The CDR3 DNA follows: TGTGCCACCAGTGATGCGGGGGCCCAGCATTTT. Encoded protein: CATSDAGAQHF. The chain links TRBV24-1 to TRBJ1-5, with D possibly being TRBD1 (5 bases). Trimming removed 3 bases at V and 11 bases at J, with 7 bases between. The CDR3 totals 11 residues. Germline CDR1 KGHDR, CDR2 SFDVKD.

This clone was seen only once. The chain joins TRBV5-1 to TRBJ1-3; no clear D gene. With 4 bases removed from V and 0 bases from J, the gap between germline ends came to 8 bases. The CDR3 has 14 amino acids. CDR1 is SGHRS and CDR2 is YFSETQ in the germline V gene. This CDR3 reads CASSLGSSGNTIYF. The CDR3 region has the DNA TGCGCCAGCAGCCTAGGAAGCTCTGGAAACACCATATATTTT.

J is TRBJ2-3 and V is TRBV5-6, with 14 bases aligning to TRBD2. The germline gives CDR1 SGHDT, CDR2 YYEEEE. CDR3 length: 19 amino acids. Trimming at V came to 6 bases and at J to 1 base, leaving 13 bases not matched to a gene. Here the CDR3 reads CASTPTSTSGGVGTDTQYF. In nucleotides, the CDR3 is TGTGCCAGCACCCCCACGTCGACTAGCGGGGGGGTTGGCACAGATACGCAGTATTTT.

This chain connects TRBV15 to TRBJ1-5, with 7 nucleotides matching TRBD1. CDR1 LNHNV and CDR2 YYDKDF come from the germline V gene (reference sequence). This CDR3 spans 16 amino acids. The J segment lost 4 bases and the V segment lost 7 bases, leaving 13 bases of the junction unmatched. CDR3 residues: CATIRQDRNLNQPQHF. The CDR3 region has the DNA TGTGCCACCATCCGGCAGGACAGGAACTTGAATCAGCCCCAGCATTTT.

To note about this clone: Other DNA variants within this sample encode the same CDR3. CDR3 bases: TGTGCCAGCAGCCCAGGGACAGGGGGGGAGACCCAGTACTTC. Its translation is CASSPGTGGETQYF. This sequence joins TRBV7-2 and TRBJ2-5, with 11 bases fitting TRBD1. V gave up 5 bases and J gave up 5 bases; unmatched junction bases: 4. Germline loops: CDR1 SGHTA, CDR2 FQGNSA. This CDR3 region has 14 residues.

This clone occurred a few times. The V call is TRBV7-3, the J call TRBJ1-1; TRBD1 is a possible D gene (6 bases). Germline loops: CDR1 SGHTA, CDR2 FQGTGA. V lost 4 bases, J lost 0 bases, and 6 bases lay in between. This CDR3 region has 13 residues. The CDR3 here is CASSWGLNTEAFF. The CDR3 DNA follows: TGTGCCAGCAGCTGGGGGCTGAACACTGAAGCTTTCTTT. The full variable domain, with the rest looked up from reference TRBV7-3 and TRBJ1-1, is GAGVSQTPSNKVTEKGKYVELRCDPISGHTALYWYRQSLGQGPEFLIYFQGTGAADDSGLPNDRFFAVRPEGSVSTLKIQRTERGDSAVYLCASSWGLNTEAFFGQGTRLTVV.

The chain links TRBV6-1 to TRBJ1-2; the D is unclear. The V and J ends lost 2 bases and 6 bases respectively, with 16 bases between them. Per germline, CDR1 MNHNS and CDR2 SASEGT. This CDR3 is 15 amino acids long. The CDR3 spells CASSESLDLNDGYTF. The DNA for the CDR3 is TGTGCCAGCAGTGAAAGTCTAGACCTTAATGATGGCTACACCTTC.

This clone was counted once. The chain carries TRBV2 and TRBJ1-2; 9 bases are a match to TRBD1. Per germline, CDR1 SNHLY and CDR2 FYNNEI. The CDR3 spans 14 residues. The junction had 8 bases not matched to a gene; V was cut back by 9 bases and J by 3 bases. CDR3 nucleotide sequence: TGTGCCAGTGAACAGGGGGCGCCCTACTATGGCTACACCTTC. Its translation: CASEQGAPYYGYTF. Full variable domain (outside the CDR3, taken from reference TRBV2 and TRBJ1-2): EPEVTQTPSHQVTQMGQEVILRCVPISNHLYFYWYRQILGQKVEFLVSFYNNEISEKSEIFDDQFSVERPDGSNFTLKIRSTKLEDSAMYFCASEQGAPYYGYTFGSGTRLTVV.

The chain employs TRBV19 and TRBJ1-2; D gene unclear. V was clipped by 8 bases and J by 2 bases, with 18 bases between them. The CDR3 length is 15 residues. The V gene's germline CDR1 is LNHDA and CDR2 SQIVND (reference sequence). As DNA, the CDR3 is TGTGCCAGTTCCAGCGTCGGAACCATAAACTATGGCTACACCTTC. It yields the protein CASSSVGTINYGYTF.

This clone was found once. The V and J genes are TRBV5-1 and TRBJ1-2; 8 nucleotides align to TRBD1. J gave up 1 base and V 3 bases, and 11 bases lay outside the gene matches. Germline lookup yields CDR1 SGHRS and CDR2 YFSETQ. The CDR3 sequence is 17 residues long. The CDR3, as DNA: TGCGCCAGCAGCTCCACCCGGACAGGGAACAGTAACTATGGCTACACCTTC. Translation: CASSSTRTGNSNYGYTF.

A single count supports this clone. The chain is built from TRBV10-3 and TRBJ2-1, with D perhaps TRBD2 (7 bases). CDR3 size: 13 residues. Germline assignment: CDR1 ENHRY and CDR2 SYGVKD. V was trimmed by 6 bases and J by 9 bases, leaving 15 bases between them. The CDR3 reads CAIRGGGPGEQFF. CDR3 DNA sequence: TGTGCCATCAGAGGGGGGGGCCCCGGTGAGCAGTTCTTC.

This clone has a single count. The V gene is TRBV7-2, the J gene TRBJ2-3; TRBD2 matches at 7 bases. The CDR3 spans 13 residues. CDR1 and CDR2 from the germline V gene are SGHTA and FQGNSA. V trimming: 8 bases; J trimming: 0 bases; junction bases outside the gene matches: 2. CDR3 sequence (DNA): TGTGCCAGCCGGGGGGTTAGCACAGATACGCAGTATTTT. Amino acids: CASRGVSTDTQYF.

The V and J genes are TRBV7-3 and TRBJ2-5; D tentatively reads TRBD1 or TRBD2 (5 bases each). V was shortened by 1 base and J by 4 bases, with 7 bases between the two germline ends. Germline V gene lookup returns CDR1 SGHTA and CDR2 FQGTGA. The CDR3 is 13 amino acids. The CDR3 here is CASSLKGTETQYF. The CDR3 DNA sequence: TGTGCCAGCAGCTTAAAAGGGACAGAGACCCAGTACTTC.

The rearrangement uses TRBV11-2 and TRBJ2-3; D is undetermined. The V end lost 1 base, the J end lost 5 bases, and 7 bases lay between the germline ends. The length of the CDR3 is 13 residues. Germline V gene sequence: CDR1 SGHAT, CDR2 FQNNGV. The CDR3 DNA reads as TGTGCCAGCAGCTTAGGGGTGGAAGATACGCAGTATTTT. This sequence encodes CASSLGVEDTQYF. The full variable domain, completed using reference TRBV11-2 and TRBJ2-3, is EAGVAQSPRYKIIEKRQSVAFWCNPISGHATLYWYQQILGQGPKLLIQFQNNGVVDDSQLPKDRFSAERLKGVDSTLKIQPAKLEDSAVYLCASSLGVEDTQYFGPGTRLTVL.

This clone has a single count. This chain joins TRBV14 and TRBJ1-5; D call uncertain. Trimming took off 6 bases at V and 2 bases at J, with 17 bases between the two ends. The CDR3 consists of 16 residues. Germline-derived CDR1 and CDR2 are SGHDN and FVKESK. This CDR3 is CASSSDRERGNQPQHF. CDR3 DNA sequence: TGTGCCAGCAGTTCAGACCGGGAACGGGGCAATCAGCCCCAGCATTTT.

This clone was observed a few times. The gene calls are TRBV2 and TRBJ2-1, with D unresolved. Deletions cut 7 bases from V and 0 bases from J, with 10 bases between. The germline gives CDR1 SNHLY, CDR2 FYNNEI. The CDR3 is 14 residues long. DNA for the CDR3: TGTGCCAGCATGAGCTCAAGCTCCTACAATGAGCAGTTCTTC. Its protein is CASMSSSSYNEQFF.

The CDR3 is CASSYSNPSYNEQFF. CDR3 DNA: TGTGCCAGCAGTTACTCGAATCCCAGTTACAATGAGCAGTTCTTC. The chain combines TRBV6-2 or TRBV6-3 with TRBJ2-1, with D unresolved. CDR1 is MNHEY and CDR2 is SVGEGT in the germline V gene. The CDR3 contains 15 residues. V gave up 0 bases and J gave up 4 bases, with 10 bases separating them.

Only one count was recorded for this clone. The chain uses TRBV5-6 and TRBJ1-2, with 8 bases matching TRBD1. Germline lookup yields CDR1 SGHDT and CDR2 YYEEEE. The CDR3 contains 13 residues. V was pared by 5 bases and J by 8 bases, with 8 bases of the junction left unmatched. CDR3 bases: TGTGCCAGCAGATACAGGGGGATAAGGGGCTACACCTTC. Translating gives CASRYRGIRGYTF. Drawing the rest from reference TRBV5-6 and TRBJ1-2, the complete variable domain is DAGVTQSPTHLIKTRGQQVTLRCSPKSGHDTVSWYQQALGQGPQFIFQYYEEEERQRGNFPDRFSGHQFPNYSSELNVNALLLGDSALYLCASRYRGIRGYTFGSGTRLTVV.

The rearrangement links TRBV23-1 to TRBJ2-5; weak D call: TRBD1 (6 bases). TRBV23-1 is an ORF, and what it does is uncertain. Trimming took off 7 bases at V and 4 bases at J, with 19 bases between the two ends. The CDR3 sequence is 15 residues long. In nucleotides, the CDR3 is TGCGCCAGCACTCGCAGATTTACAGGGAGAGAGACCCAGTACTTC. This translates into CASTRRFTGRETQYF.

This clone was detected only a few times. This sequence joins TRBV6-5 and TRBJ1-6, with TRBD1 matching over 7 bases. The CDR3 loop spans 14 amino acids. V lost 6 bases and J lost 6; bases outside the gene matches: 5. Germline CDR1 MNHEY, CDR2 SVGAGI. This CDR3 is CASSLTGVNSPLHF. The CDR3 DNA reads TGTGCCAGCAGCCTAACAGGGGTTAATTCACCCCTCCACTTT.

The chain links TRBV14 to TRBJ1-6; D remains unclear. Germline V gene sequence: CDR1 SGHDN, CDR2 FVKESK. The CDR3 runs to 18 residues. V was cut by 0 bases and J by 0 bases, with 12 bases left in between. The CDR3 DNA reads TGTGCCAGCAGCCAAGATCTACCGCAGCCCTCCTATAATTCACCCCTCCACTTT. Encoded protein: CASSQDLPQPSYNSPLHF. Looking up the rest from reference TRBV14 and TRBJ1-6 gives the full variable domain: EAGVTQFPSHSVIEKGQTVTLRCDPISGHDNLYWYRRVMGKEIKFLLHFVKESKQDESGMPNNRFLAERTGGTYSTLKVQPAELEDSGVYFCASSQDLPQPSYNSPLHFGNGTRLTVT.

This clone was seen only a few times. The chain has TRBV6-5 and TRBJ1-2; TRBD1 might be the D (5 bases). Germline V gene data show CDR1 as MNHEY and CDR2 as SVGAGI. The CDR3 contains 14 residues. V shed 1 base and J shed 4 bases, with 10 bases lying between them. The CDR3 loop is CASSYWQGSYGYTF. The CDR3 DNA is TGTGCCAGCAGTTACTGGCAGGGTAGCTATGGCTACACCTTC.